These 3 T cell receptor beta chains share one sample of origin, sequenced in a study of molecular identifiers for immune sequencing clone quantification. Each CDR3 protein gets one entry after TCRdb re-called the PCR reads with MiXCR. The table has roughly 100,000 distinct CDR3 sequences, 30% to 35% seen once; the top ten hold over 8%. The sequenced sample was naive CD8+ T cells from blood, with Jurkat cell RNA spiked in. Subset noted: FACS-sorted CD8+CD4-CCR7+CD45RA+ naive T cells. These receptors all stem from a human donor in good health. Some libraries in this study had Jurkat cell RNA spiked in.

In this sample, this clonotype turned up many times. The V call is TRBV5-5, the J call TRBJ2-7, with D perhaps TRBD2 (5 bases). V lost 1 base and J 3 bases, leaving 14 bases between the germline ends. Germline-derived CDR1 and CDR2 are SGHKS and YYEKEE (reference sequence). The CDR3 has 15 amino acids. CDR3 in DNA: TGTGCCAGCAGCTTGACGAGGGTTAGGGACTACGAGCAGTACTTC. Protein: CASSLTRVRDYEQYF.

Concerning this clonotype itself: The germline gene is not matched at one end of the junction; a read error may be the cause. The chain joins TRBV7-6 to TRBJ2-7; TRBD2 is a possible D gene (5 bases). The CDR3 is 15 amino acids. Germline lookup yields CDR1 SGHVS and CDR2 FNYEAQ. CDR3 region: CASSLTGISSCEQYF. CDR3 coding DNA: TGTGCCAGCAGCCTGACCGGGATTAGCTCCTGCGAGCAGTACTTC.

This clonotype has more than one count but fewer than ten. This chain joins TRBV2 and TRBJ1-1; D is possibly TRBD1 (6 bases). Germline CDR1 reads SNHLY; CDR2 reads FYNNEI. Trimming took off 8 bases at V and 0 bases at J, with 19 bases between the two ends. The CDR3 runs 16 residues. CDR3 sequence: CASFGQPEIMNTEAFF. CDR3 bases: TGTGCCAGCTTCGGACAGCCCGAAATCATGAACACTGAAGCTTTCTTT.